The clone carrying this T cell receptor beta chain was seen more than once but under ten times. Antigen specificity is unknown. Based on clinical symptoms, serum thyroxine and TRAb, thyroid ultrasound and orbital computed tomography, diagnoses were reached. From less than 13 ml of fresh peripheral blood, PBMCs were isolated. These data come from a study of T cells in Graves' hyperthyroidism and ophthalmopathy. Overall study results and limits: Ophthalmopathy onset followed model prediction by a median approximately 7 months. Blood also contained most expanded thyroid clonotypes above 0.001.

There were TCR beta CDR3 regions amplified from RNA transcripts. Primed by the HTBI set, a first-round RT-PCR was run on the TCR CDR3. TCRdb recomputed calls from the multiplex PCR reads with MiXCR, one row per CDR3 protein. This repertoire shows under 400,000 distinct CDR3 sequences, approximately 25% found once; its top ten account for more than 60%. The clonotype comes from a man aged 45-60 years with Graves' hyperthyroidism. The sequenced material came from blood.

This CDR3 reads CASSQWGGGGFVNTEAFF. In DNA form, the CDR3 reads TGTGCCAGCAGCCAATGGGGGGGAGGGGGTTTCGTGAACACTGAAGCTTTCTTT. V gene TRBV3-1 combines with J gene TRBJ1-1; a weak D match, TRBD1 (6 bases). This CDR3 has 18 residues. V shed 2 bases and J shed 0 bases, with 19 bases lying between them. Germline-derived CDR1 and CDR2 are LGHDT and YNNKEL (reference sequence).